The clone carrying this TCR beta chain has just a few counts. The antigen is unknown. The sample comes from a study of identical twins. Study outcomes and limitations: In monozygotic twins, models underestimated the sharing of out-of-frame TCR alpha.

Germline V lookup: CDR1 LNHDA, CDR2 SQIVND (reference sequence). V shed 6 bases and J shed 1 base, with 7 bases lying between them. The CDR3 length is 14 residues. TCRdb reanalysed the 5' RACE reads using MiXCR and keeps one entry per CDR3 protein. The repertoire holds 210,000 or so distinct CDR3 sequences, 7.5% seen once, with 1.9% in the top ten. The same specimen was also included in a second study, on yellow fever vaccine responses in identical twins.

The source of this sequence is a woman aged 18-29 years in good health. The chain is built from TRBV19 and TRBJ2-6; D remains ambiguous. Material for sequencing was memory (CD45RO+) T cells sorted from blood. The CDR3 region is CASRKVSGANVLTF. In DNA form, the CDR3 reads TGTGCCAGTAGGAAGGTTTCTGGGGCCAACGTCCTGACTTTC.